These 21 T cell receptor beta chains came from one sample sequenced in a study of T cell responses to AZD1222 COVID-19 vaccine. Generated by immunoSEQ multiplex PCR, the TCRdb table keeps only in-frame clones and is missing some. Of 150,000 or so clones listed, roughly nine tenths are singletons. Sequenced here: peripheral blood, sampled on day 0 of AZD1222 vaccination. The receptors were sampled from an adult in good health.

The rearrangement joins TRBV27 to TRBJ1-2; 8 nucleotides match TRBD1. This CDR3 has 15 residues. The germline CDR1 and CDR2 sequences are MNHEY and SMNVEV (reference sequence). Trimming removed 2 bases from V and 7 bases from J; junction bases left unmatched: 9. The CDR3 protein is CASSLESGTGRGYTF. The CDR3 DNA reads TGTGCCAGCAGTTTAGAATCCGGGACAGGTCGTGGCTACACCTTC.

Comment on this clone: Mismatch with germline at one junction end may stem from a read error. J is TRBJ2-5 and V is TRBV5-1, with 10 nucleotides matching TRBD2. CDR3 length: 18 residues. Germline loops: CDR1 SGHRS, CDR2 YFSETQ. The CDR3 protein is CASNLIPSGGPIQETQYF. The CDR3 DNA sequence: TGCGCCAGCAACTTGATTCCTAGCGGGGGACCCATCCAAGAGACCCAGTACTTC.

The chain has TRBV27 and TRBJ1-4; D ambiguous. Trimming removed 3 bases at V and 3 bases at J, with 8 bases between. Germline CDR1 MNHEY, CDR2 SMNVEV (reference sequence). This CDR3 has 14 amino acids. CDR3 DNA sequence: TGTGCCAGCAGTTTTCAAGGGTCTAATGAAAAACTGTTTTTT. It codes for CASSFQGSNEKLFF.

The chain employs TRBV7-2 and TRBJ1-3; TRBD1 might be the D (6 bases). The germline V gene has CDR1 SGHTA and CDR2 FQGNSA. V lost 3 bases and J lost 4, with 16 bases in between. The CDR3 has 16 amino acids. CDR3 nucleotides: TGTGCCAGCAGCTTCCCGGGACCAGGGGTGGGAAACACCATATATTTT. Translating it yields CASSFPGPGVGNTIYF.

The chain carries TRBV7-2 and TRBJ1-3, with TRBD1 identical over 7 bases. The CDR3 loop spans 18 amino acids. The V gene's germline CDR1 is SGHTA and CDR2 FQGNSA. V gave up 1 base and J gave up 4 bases; unmatched junction bases: 13. The CDR3 sequence: CASSLGYRGGGEGNTIYF. CDR3 coding DNA: TGTGCCAGCAGCTTAGGTTATAGGGGAGGGGGCGAGGGAAACACCATATATTTT.

The chain recombines TRBV25-1 with TRBJ2-5; D gene uncertain. The V end was cut by 5 bases, the J end by 1 base, with 8 bases between. The CDR3 length is 13 residues. The germline gives CDR1 MGHDK, CDR2 SYGVNS. The CDR3 DNA reads TGTGCCAGCAGTCCTCACAGCCAAGAGACCCAGTACTTC. It translates to CASSPHSQETQYF.

The CDR3 DNA follows: TGTGCCAGCAGCTTGAGCAGGGCTAACACTGAAGCTTTCTTT. The encoded protein is CASSLSRANTEAFF. V usage is TRBV5-5 and J usage is TRBJ1-1; D is perhaps TRBD1 (5 bases). Trimming removed 1 base from V and 2 bases from J, with 9 bases in between. Germline CDR1 reads SGHKS; CDR2 reads YYEKEE (reference sequence). CDR3 length: 14 residues.

V gene TRBV2 combines with J gene TRBJ2-1; no clear D. The CDR3 runs 11 residues. V shed 6 bases and J shed 4 bases, with 4 bases lying between them. Germline values: CDR1 SNHLY, CDR2 FYNNEI. CDR3 protein: CASRGYNEQFF. In DNA form, the CDR3 reads TGTGCCAGCAGGGGTTACAATGAGCAGTTCTTC.

The chain recombines TRBV4-2 with TRBJ1-2, with 7 positions matching TRBD1. Germline V gene data show CDR1 as LGHNA and CDR2 as YNFKEQ. The CDR3 runs 14 residues. J lost 7 bases, V lost 0 bases, and 5 bases had no gene match. The CDR3 is CASSQEVAGGGYTF. The CDR3 region has the DNA TGTGCCAGCAGCCAAGAGGTGGCAGGGGGTGGCTACACCTTC.

A single count supports this clone. In DNA form, the CDR3 reads TGCGCCAGCAGTAGGGATTCGAACACCGGGGAGCTGTTTTTT. This gives the protein CASSRDSNTGELFF. This rearrangement joins TRBV5-1 to TRBJ2-2; no clear D gene. CDR1 and CDR2 (germline): SGHRS, YFSETQ. This CDR3 contains 14 residues. V was cut by 5 bases and J by 0 bases, with 8 bases left in between.

V gene TRBV10-3 combines with J gene TRBJ2-5, with TRBD2 identical over 9 bases. CDR3 length: 15 residues. Germline CDR1 ENHRY, CDR2 SYGVKD. Trimming cost V 8 bases and J 4 bases; bases outside gene matches: 11. The CDR3 is CAIAEFSGGGETQYF. Written as DNA, the CDR3 is TGTGCCATCGCCGAGTTTAGCGGGGGTGGAGAGACCCAGTACTTC.

The V call is TRBV7-8, the J call TRBJ1-2; no clear D gene. V was pared by 3 bases and J by 8 bases, with 19 bases between. The CDR3 spans 15 residues. Germline V gene lookup returns CDR1 SGHVS and CDR2 FQNEAQ. CDR3 residues: CASSLSAWELGGYTF. The CDR3 nucleotides are TGTGCCAGCAGCTTGTCGGCATGGGAGTTAGGGGGCTACACCTTC. Full variable domain (remainder filled in from reference TRBV7-8 and TRBJ1-2): GAGVSQSPRYKVAKRGQDVALRCDPISGHVSLFWYQQALGQGPEFLTYFQNEAQLDKSGLPSDRFFAERPEGSVSTLKIQRTQQEDSAVYLCASSLSAWELGGYTFGSGTRLTVV.

The chain carries TRBV5-1 and TRBJ2-2, with 9 positions matching TRBD1. The V and J ends lost 5 bases and 3 bases, in that order; junction bases with no gene match: 11. Germline V gives CDR1 SGHRS, CDR2 YFSETQ. This CDR3 comprises 17 residues. The CDR3 nucleotides read TGCGCCAGCAGTAAGATTCCGGGACAGGGAGACACCGGGGAGCTGTTTTTT. Residues: CASSKIPGQGDTGELFF.

The chain employs TRBV28 and TRBJ1-2; the D is unclear. CDR3 length equals 11 residues. The germline V and J ends were trimmed by 4 bases and 3 bases, with 3 bases remaining between them. CDR1 is MDHEN and CDR2 is SYDVKM in the germline V gene. CDR3: CASSSYYGYTF. CDR3 sequence (DNA): TGTGCCAGCAGTTCATACTATGGCTACACCTTC.

This clone appeared once. The chain is built from TRBV12-3 or TRBV12-4 and TRBJ1-2; D remains unclear. CDR3 length: 12 amino acids. V lost 6 bases to trimming and J lost 4 bases, with 9 bases between them. The CDR3 loop is CASRLVSYGYTF. The CDR3, as DNA: TGTGCCAGCAGACTGGTCAGCTATGGCTACACCTTC.

Written as DNA, the CDR3 is TGTGCCAGCAGCTTAGTCGGCCTACGGGGCACAGATACGCAGTATTTT. Translated, it gives CASSLVGLRGTDTQYF. The chain combines TRBV7-9 with TRBJ2-3; D call uncertain. The CDR3 sequence is 16 residues long. V was cut by 1 base and J by 1 base, with 12 bases left in between. Germline values: CDR1 SEHNR, CDR2 FQNEAQ (reference sequence). The whole variable domain, filled in from reference TRBV7-9 and TRBJ2-3, reads DTGVSQNPRHKITKRGQNVTFRCDPISEHNRLYWYRQTLGQGPEFLTYFQNEAQLEKSRLLSDRFSAERPKGSFSTLEIQRTEQGDSAMYLCASSLVGLRGTDTQYFGPGTRLTVL.

This clone has a single count. V usage is TRBV7-8 and J usage is TRBJ2-1; 9 bases align to TRBD2. CDR1 and CDR2 from the germline V gene are SGHVS and FQNEAQ. CDR3 length: 16 residues. Trimming took 5 bases from V and 3 from J; bases not matched to a gene: 8. The CDR3 loop reads CASSRGGGTGYNEQFF. CDR3 nucleotides: TGTGCCAGCAGCCGCGGGGGGGGGACTGGCTACAATGAGCAGTTCTTC.

This rearrangement joins TRBV11-2 to TRBJ1-2; D is ambiguous. Germline CDR1 and CDR2: SGHAT and FQNNGV. The CDR3 is 13 residues long. V lost 5 bases and J 6 bases, leaving 13 bases between the germline ends. In DNA form, the CDR3 reads TGTGCCAGCAGCCACGGTCCTCCGAATGGCTACACCTTC. Translating gives CASSHGPPNGYTF. The whole variable domain, remainder taken from reference TRBV11-2 and TRBJ1-2, is EAGVAQSPRYKIIEKRQSVAFWCNPISGHATLYWYQQILGQGPKLLIQFQNNGVVDDSQLPKDRFSAERLKGVDSTLKIQPAKLEDSAVYLCASSHGPPNGYTFGSGTRLTVV.

The genes are TRBV3-1 (or the pseudogene TRBV3-2) and TRBJ2-5; D is uncertain. Trimming took off 5 bases at V and 2 bases at J, with 12 bases between the two ends. Germline V gene data show CDR1 as LGHDT and CDR2 as YNNKEL (reference sequence). The CDR3 runs 14 residues. Here the CDR3 reads CASSTAQTQETQYF. The CDR3 nucleotides are TGTGCCAGCAGCACGGCGCAGACTCAAGAGACCCAGTACTTC.

The V gene is TRBV3-1 (or the pseudogene TRBV3-2), the J gene TRBJ1-2; 7 bases align to TRBD1. The CDR3 covers 13 residues. CDR1 LGHDT and CDR2 YNNKEL come from the germline V gene (reference sequence). After removal of 1 base from V and 7 bases from J, the junction contained 3 bases not matched to a gene. As DNA, the CDR3 is TGTGCCAGCAGCCAAGTCTCAGGGGGTGGCTACACCTTC. Translation: CASSQVSGGGYTF.

The rearrangement joins TRBV6-1 to TRBJ2-1, with D perhaps TRBD2 (7 bases). The CDR3 extends over 15 amino acids. The germline gives CDR1 MNHNS, CDR2 SASEGT. V lost 3 bases to trimming and J lost 11 bases, with 20 bases between them. The CDR3 DNA reads TGTGCCAGCAGTGAGCCTGGGGGGGCCGGGAAAAAGCAGTTCTTC. Its translation is CASSEPGGAGKKQFF.